This is a list of T cell receptor beta chains from one sample in a study of CD8+ T cells in alopecia areata. The method was immunoSEQ multiplex PCR; TCRdb's version includes in-frame clones alone and lacks a portion of them. The data contain about 150,000 clones, roughly 64% of them singletons. This specimen consisted of CD4+ T cells sorted from blood, obtained at week 0. Source of these receptors: a human donor with alopecia areata. Each CDR3 is given without its conserved first and last residue. The size of a clone is reported for some rows only, either as once, few or many, or as a class for expanded clones.

abundance: NA; v_gene: TRBV7-8; j_gene: TRBJ1-5; CDR3aa: ASSSSLRRRNQPQH
abundance: NA; v_gene: TRBV6-6; j_gene: TRBJ2-7; CDR3aa: ATQGETYEQY
abundance: few; v_gene: TRBV19; j_gene: TRBJ2-3; CDR3aa: ASGQGASRDTQY
abundance: once; v_gene: TRBV29-1; j_gene: TRBJ2-5; CDR3aa: SARGGLGVKQETQY
abundance: NA; v_gene: TRBV18; j_gene: TRBJ1-6; CDR3aa: ASSADRIDSPLH
abundance: NA; v_gene: TRBV11-1; j_gene: TRBJ1-2; CDR3aa: ASSLGAGADYGYT
abundance: NA; v_gene: TRBV29-1; j_gene: TRBJ2-5; CDR3aa: GVQDRGGETQY
abundance: few; v_gene: TRBV30; j_gene: TRBJ2-2; CDR3aa: AWSSGTGGTGELF
abundance: NA; v_gene: TRBV29-1; j_gene: TRBJ1-2; CDR3aa: SVMTGGAGYT
abundance: NA; v_gene: TRBV2; j_gene: TRBJ1-6; CDR3aa: ASAGKRNSPLH
abundance: few; v_gene: TRBV5-4; j_gene: TRBJ2-2; CDR3aa: ASSLGLGLEDTGELF
abundance: few; v_gene: TRBV21-1; j_gene: TRBJ1-1; CDR3aa: ASSKENRLSRAF
abundance: few; v_gene: TRBV29-1; j_gene: TRBJ2-7; CDR3aa: SVTPGTAYEQY
abundance: NA; v_gene: TRBV7-9; j_gene: TRBJ2-7; CDR3aa: ASSPLGQTYEQY
abundance: NA; v_gene: TRBV9; j_gene: TRBJ1-2; CDR3aa: ASSVDSGLRNYGYT
abundance: NA; v_gene: TRBV15; j_gene: TRBJ1-1; CDR3aa: ATSRGDSMNTEAF
abundance: once; v_gene: TRBV6-6; j_gene: TRBJ1-1; CDR3aa: ASSSHGNTEAF
abundance: once; v_gene: TRBV29-1; j_gene: TRBJ2-3; CDR3aa: SIRLAASSTDTQY
abundance: few; v_gene: TRBV29-1; j_gene: TRBJ1-1; CDR3aa: SVGPGLNTEAF
abundance: NA; v_gene: TRBV4-2; j_gene: TRBJ2-7; CDR3aa: ASSQDISGGYEQY
abundance: NA; v_gene: TRBV4-1; j_gene: TRBJ2-4; CDR3aa: ASSPHLGQPYAKNIQY
abundance: few; v_gene: TRBV7-9; j_gene: TRBJ1-2; CDR3aa: ASSSSDYGYT
abundance: NA; v_gene: TRBV30; j_gene: TRBJ2-7; CDR3aa: AWSPRLAGGNEQY
abundance: once; v_gene: TRBV7-2; j_gene: TRBJ1-2; CDR3aa: ASSPSGGTVYGYT
abundance: NA; v_gene: TRBV29-1; j_gene: TRBJ1-1; CDR3aa: SVVMDGREAF
abundance: NA; v_gene: TRBV5-1; j_gene: TRBJ2-5; CDR3aa: ASSFLGDRETQY
abundance: NA; v_gene: TRBV9; j_gene: TRBJ2-3; CDR3aa: ASSVVTDTQY
abundance: few; v_gene: TRBV29-1; j_gene: TRBJ1-1; CDR3aa: SVSEPGDGAF
abundance: NA; v_gene: TRBV2; j_gene: TRBJ2-1; CDR3aa: ASSGPGQSQF
abundance: NA; v_gene: TRBV7-9; j_gene: TRBJ1-1; CDR3aa: ASSLTLAEAF
abundance: NA; v_gene: TRBV6-5; j_gene: TRBJ2-3; CDR3aa: ASSYGGPDTQY
abundance: few; v_gene: TRBV7-2; j_gene: TRBJ1-5; CDR3aa: ASSLVGVSNQPQH
abundance: NA; v_gene: TRBV10-3; j_gene: TRBJ1-1; CDR3aa: AISRTENTEAF
abundance: NA; v_gene: TRBV2; j_gene: TRBJ2-1; CDR3aa: ASSNPQGAGYNEQF
abundance: NA; v_gene: TRBV11-2; j_gene: TRBJ2-3; CDR3aa: ASSLAPSGSSSYAQY
abundance: NA; v_gene: TRBV7-9; j_gene: TRBJ2-7; CDR3aa: ASSSWTGTPFYEQY
abundance: NA; v_gene: TRBV27; j_gene: TRBJ2-3; CDR3aa: ASSFGASTDTQY
abundance: once; v_gene: TRBV6-6; j_gene: TRBJ1-2; CDR3aa: ASRRTGRNGYT
abundance: few; v_gene: TRBV5-4; j_gene: TRBJ1-2; CDR3aa: ASSFDSNYGYT
abundance: once; v_gene: TRBV2; j_gene: TRBJ2-4; CDR3aa: ASSSPGGAKNIQY
abundance: NA; v_gene: TRBV29-1; j_gene: TRBJ2-4; CDR3aa: SVEEGGIIQY
abundance: NA; v_gene: TRBV10-3; j_gene: TRBJ1-2; CDR3aa: AISERGQGPYGYT
abundance: NA; v_gene: TRBV9; j_gene: TRBJ2-2; CDR3aa: ASSVGIAGGTGELF
abundance: few; v_gene: TRBV5-1; j_gene: TRBJ1-1; CDR3aa: ASSPGHLLNTEAF
abundance: NA; v_gene: TRBV29-1; j_gene: TRBJ2-7; CDR3aa: SVRTRTDSYEQY
abundance: NA; v_gene: TRBV7-9; j_gene: TRBJ2-7; CDR3aa: ASSLAVSEQY
abundance: few; v_gene: TRBV29-1; j_gene: TRBJ1-5; CDR3aa: SVSRGGADQPQH
abundance: NA; v_gene: TRBV10-3; j_gene: TRBJ2-2; CDR3aa: ATGTQMNTGELF
abundance: NA; v_gene: TRBV27; j_gene: TRBJ2-7; CDR3aa: ASSPRRQGGYEQY
abundance: NA; v_gene: TRBV2; j_gene: TRBJ1-1; CDR3aa: ASQKGNTEAF